Below, 29 T cell receptor beta chains from the same sample are listed, as sequenced in a study of blood T cells in healthy people across ages. The authors ran a second PCR of about 7 to 12 cycles using a sample-barcoded 5' primer and a J-beta primer mix. A single record per CDR3 protein comes from TCRdb applying MiXCR to the 5' RACE reads. The sample has some 860,000 distinct CDR3 sequences; roughly 50% are singletons. Sample: blood. These receptors all stem from a man aged 40-49 years in good health.

The V and J genes are TRBV7-9 and TRBJ1-2; D remains unclear. The CDR3 is 15 residues long. The germline V gene has CDR1 SEHNR and CDR2 FQNEAQ (reference sequence). Trimming shortened V by 7 bases and J by 5 bases, and 20 bases separated the two germline ends. CDR3 DNA sequence: TGTGCCAGCATGCTCGGAGGCACGATGGGGTATGGCTACACCTTC. Translating gives CASMLGGTMGYGYTF.

About this clonotype: This may come from a read error, since a much larger clone is one base off. The V and J genes are TRBV5-6 and TRBJ2-1; D gene ambiguous. Deletions cut 4 bases from V and 2 bases from J, with 7 bases between. The CDR3 length is 13 residues. Germline loops: CDR1 SGHDT, CDR2 YYEEEE. CDR3 protein: CASSVATYNEQFF. CDR3 DNA: TGTGCCAGCAGCGTTGCGACCTACAATGAGCAGTTCTTC. The full variable domain, with the rest looked up from reference TRBV5-6 and TRBJ2-1, is DAGVTQSPTHLIKTRGQQVTLRCSPKSGHDTVSWYQQALGQGPQFIFQYYEEEERQRGNFPDRFSGHQFPNYSSELNVNALLLGDSALYLCASSVATYNEQFFGPGTRLTVL.

This clonotype was detected a few times. This chain joins TRBV15 and TRBJ2-7; no reliable D call. Trimming cost V 5 bases and J 0 bases, with 11 bases left between them. The CDR3 sequence is 14 residues long. CDR1 and CDR2 from the germline V gene are LNHNV and YYDKDF (reference sequence). CDR3 DNA: TGTGCCACCAGCCCCGAGTCGGGCTCCTACGAGCAGTACTTC. It is translated as CATSPESGSYEQYF. Supplemented by reference TRBV15 and TRBJ2-7, the full variable domain reads DAMVIQNPRYQVTQFGKPVTLSCSQTLNHNVMYWYQQKSSQAPKLLFHYYDKDFNNEADTPDNFQSRRPNTSFCFLDIRSPGLGDTAMYLCATSPESGSYEQYFGPGTRLTVT.

This clonotype came up a few times. This chain connects TRBV7-3 to TRBJ2-7; 11 nucleotides agree with TRBD2. The J call is in doubt because the DNA end fits TRBJ2-5 better. Germline CDR1 and CDR2: SGHTA and FQGTGA. The CDR3 covers 14 residues. CDR3: CASSRVAGGETQYF. CDR3 DNA sequence: TGTGCCAGCAGCCGTGTAGCGGGGGGGGAGACCCAGTACTTC.

The chain carries TRBV7-2 and TRBJ2-3; tentative D call: TRBD2 (5 bases). V lost 5 bases to trimming and J lost 1 base, with 16 bases between them. This CDR3 has 16 amino acids. CDR1 and CDR2 from the germline V gene are SGHTA and FQGNSA. The CDR3 DNA reads TGTGCCAGCAGCCAAACTAGATCGTCTGGCACAGATACGCAGTATTTT. It is translated as CASSQTRSSGTDTQYF.

This chain connects TRBV18 to TRBJ2-3; a weak D match, TRBD1 (6 bases). V was cut by 8 bases and J by 0 bases, with 24 bases left in between. CDR1 and CDR2 from the germline V gene are KGHSH and LQKENI. The CDR3 loop spans 18 amino acids. DNA of the CDR3: TGTGCCAGCACGAACCCGTCGGACAGATCTTATAGCACAGATACGCAGTATTTT. Its protein product is CASTNPSDRSYSTDTQYF.

In DNA, the CDR3 is TGCAGCGTTGTTCTAGCGGGAGACAGTTTCGGGGAGCTGTTTTTT. This encodes CSVVLAGDSFGELFF. The chain is built from TRBV29-1 and TRBJ2-2, with 10 bases lining up with TRBD2. J was trimmed by 7 bases and V by 4 bases; bases with no gene match: 9. The length of the CDR3 is 15 residues. Germline V gene lookup returns CDR1 SQVTM and CDR2 ANQGSEA.

There are a few counts of this clonotype. This chain connects TRBV2 to TRBJ2-6, with TRBD1 as a possible D gene (6 bases). The V gene lost 5 bases and the J gene lost 6 bases, with 14 bases spanning the gap. CDR3 length equals 15 residues. Germline CDR1 SNHLY, CDR2 FYNNEI. The CDR3 region has the DNA TGTGCCAGCAGTATCATGCCGGGACAGGCCAACGTCCTGACTTTC. This codes for CASSIMPGQANVLTF.

The chain links TRBV4-1 to TRBJ2-7, with 10 bases matching TRBD1. Germline CDR1 is MGHRA and CDR2 is YSYEKL. The CDR3 contains 16 residues. V shed 4 bases, J shed 3 bases, and the junction held 9 bases outside the gene matches. The CDR3: CASSLARGTGDYEQYF. CDR3 sequence (DNA): TGCGCCAGCAGCCTAGCACGCGGGACAGGGGACTACGAGCAGTACTTC.

V and J are TRBV29-1 and TRBJ1-1; D not resolved. The CDR3 contains 12 residues. V lost 4 bases and J 0 bases, leaving 6 bases between the germline ends. Germline V gene sequence: CDR1 SQVTM, CDR2 ANQGSEA. The CDR3 spells CSVGSMNTEAFF. DNA of the CDR3: TGCAGCGTTGGCAGCATGAACACTGAAGCTTTCTTT.

This clonotype was found a few times. The DNA of the CDR3 is TGCAGCGGCCTAGGGGTCCAAGAGACCCAGTACTTC. Translation gives CSGLGVQETQYF. The gene calls are TRBV29-1 and TRBJ2-5; a weak D match, TRBD1 (5 bases). Trimming took 7 bases from V and 1 from J, leaving 10 bases between them. This CDR3 spans 12 amino acids. CDR1 and CDR2 from the germline V gene are SQVTM and ANQGSEA.

The CDR3 loop is CSVSGPHTYEQYF. In DNA, the CDR3 is TGCAGCGTTTCCGGACCCCACACCTACGAGCAGTACTTC. The gene calls are TRBV29-1 and TRBJ2-7, with D unclear. Germline assignment: CDR1 SQVTM and CDR2 ANQGSEA. Trimming left V 5 bases short and J 2 bases short, with 13 bases between. This CDR3 comprises 13 residues.

To note about this clonotype: The junction does not match germline at one end; this may be a read error. This chain joins TRBV7-2 and TRBJ2-3, with 9 bases that match TRBD2. The CDR3 has 14 residues. Germline assignment: CDR1 SGHTA and CDR2 FQGNSA. The CDR3 is CANSHSGRRDTQYF. In nucleotides, the CDR3 is TGTGCCAACAGCCATAGCGGGAGAAGAGATACGCAGTATTTT.

The chain uses TRBV5-1 and TRBJ2-7; tentatively, D is TRBD1 or TRBD2 (5 bases each). The V gene's germline CDR1 is SGHRS and CDR2 YFSETQ. The ends were cut back, 4 bases at V and 7 bases at J, with 18 bases in the middle. The CDR3 spans 14 residues. CDR3 sequence (DNA): TGCGCCAGCAGCCTGACAGATTCGGGAAGGGAGCAGTACTTC. Encoded protein: CASSLTDSGREQYF.

This clonotype turned up a few times. The chain joins TRBV20-1 to TRBJ2-1, with 7 nucleotides matching TRBD2. The junction had 15 bases not matched to a gene; V was cut back by 6 bases and J by 7 bases. This CDR3 contains 15 residues. Germline CDR1 is DFQATT and CDR2 is SNEGSKA (reference sequence). Written as DNA, the CDR3 is TGCAGTGCGCTAGGGTGGGGACTAAGGCAAAATGAGCAGTTCTTC. Protein: CSALGWGLRQNEQFF.

Concerning this clonotype itself: Germline and junction disagree at one end, which may indicate a read error. This rearrangement joins TRBV6-6 to TRBJ2-7; D ambiguous. CDR1 MNHNY and CDR2 SVGAGI come from the germline V gene (reference sequence). This CDR3 is built from 13 residues. The CDR3 sequence: CASSHSDSYEQYF. The CDR3 bases are TGTGCCAGCAGTCACTCAGATTCCTACGAGCAGTACTTC.

The CDR3 protein is CASSLVWAGRMDTQYF. The CDR3 bases are TGTGCCAGCAGCTTAGTTTGGGCAGGGCGGATGGATACGCAGTATTTT. The genes are TRBV11-2 and TRBJ2-3; TRBD1 is a possible D gene (5 bases). The germline CDR1 and CDR2 sequences are SGHAT and FQNNGV. This CDR3 has 16 residues. V shed 1 base and J shed 6 bases, with 17 bases lying between them.

This sequence joins TRBV25-1 and TRBJ1-1; D is uncertain. Trimming stripped 4 bases from V and 5 bases from J, with 20 bases between. Germline V gives CDR1 MGHDK, CDR2 SYGVNS. The CDR3 has 16 residues. This CDR3 reads CASSADGVGGGTEAFF. DNA of the CDR3: TGTGCCAGCAGTGCTGATGGGGTGGGTGGTGGAACTGAAGCTTTCTTT.

This chain connects TRBV28 to TRBJ2-7; D not resolved. Germline CDR1 reads MDHEN; CDR2 reads SYDVKM. The V end was cut by 4 bases, the J end by 6 bases, with 10 bases between. The CDR3 contains 12 residues. The CDR3 reads CASSSLFSEQYF. CDR3 DNA: TGTGCCAGCAGTTCGCTCTTTTCCGAGCAGTACTTC. The full variable domain, rest sourced from reference TRBV28 and TRBJ2-7, is DVKVTQSSRYLVKRTGEKVFLECVQDMDHENMFWYRQDPGLGLRLIYFSYDVKMKEKGDIPEGYSVSREKKERFSLILESASTNQTSMYLCASSSLFSEQYFGPGTRLTVT.

V gene TRBV29-1 combines with J gene TRBJ2-4; D call uncertain. The CDR3 consists of 15 residues. V lost 0 bases and J lost 7, with 16 bases in between. Germline V gene data show CDR1 as SQVTM and CDR2 as ANQGSEA. DNA of the CDR3: TGCAGCGTTGAAGATGTGGGGTTTGTATTTAACATTCAGTACTTC. It is translated as CSVEDVGFVFNIQYF.

A single count supports this clonotype. CDR3 amino acids: CASSPPSGVRNEQFF. The DNA for the CDR3 is TGTGCCAGCAGTCCCCCGTCAGGGGTTAGGAATGAGCAGTTCTTC. The genes are TRBV28 and TRBJ2-1; possible D gene TRBD1, 6 bases. The CDR3 runs to 15 residues. CDR1 is MDHEN and CDR2 is SYDVKM in the germline V gene. V was trimmed by 5 bases and J by 7 bases, leaving 18 bases between them.

The chain is built from TRBV7-9 and TRBJ2-7, with 13 bases that match TRBD2. The germline V gene encodes CDR1 SEHNR and CDR2 FQNEAQ (reference sequence). The CDR3 has 17 amino acids. Losses at the gene ends were 7 bases for V and 1 base for J; bases not matched to a gene: 10. The CDR3 loop reads CASNPGLAGVQSYEQYF. As DNA, the CDR3 is TGTGCCAGCAACCCCGGACTAGCGGGAGTACAGTCCTACGAGCAGTACTTC.

This clonotype was seen repeatedly, ten times or more. This chain links TRBV6-2 or TRBV6-3 with TRBJ2-7, with a weak D call TRBD1 (6 bases). The CDR3 consists of 12 residues. From germline, CDR1 is MNHEY and CDR2 SVGEGT. V was clipped by 5 bases and J by 3 bases, with 8 bases between them. The CDR3 DNA follows: TGTGCCAGCAGTGGGGGCCTCTACGAGCAGTACTTC. Protein: CASSGGLYEQYF.

The chain employs TRBV11-3 and TRBJ1-2; a possible D gene is TRBD1 (6 bases). CDR3 length equals 13 residues. Per the germline V gene, CDR1 is SGHNT and CDR2 is YENEEA. The germline V and J ends were trimmed by 4 bases and 5 bases, with 11 bases remaining between them. This chain's CDR3 is CASSSNRDYGYTF. The CDR3 DNA sequence: TGTGCCAGCAGCTCGAACAGGGATTATGGCTACACCTTC. Full variable domain (outside the CDR3, taken from reference TRBV11-3 and TRBJ1-2): EAGVVQSPRYKIIEKKQPVAFWCNPISGHNTLYWYLQNLGQGPELLIRYENEEAVDDSQLPKDRFSAERLKGVDSTLKIQPAELGDSAVYLCASSSNRDYGYTFGSGTRLTVV.

V usage is TRBV6-2 or TRBV6-3 and J usage is TRBJ2-7, with D uncertain. The DNA matches TRBJ2-1 better at its end, which makes the J call doubtful. Germline CDR1 MNHEY, CDR2 SVGEGT. The length of the CDR3 is 14 residues. The CDR3 here is CASSHETPSMEQFF. The CDR3 DNA sequence: TGTGCCAGCAGTCATGAGACCCCGAGTATGGAGCAGTTCTTC.

The chain employs TRBV7-2 and TRBJ2-7, with a possible D match to TRBD2 (6 bases). The CDR3 runs 16 residues. The germline V and J ends were trimmed by 1 base and 4 bases, with 17 bases remaining between them. Per the germline V gene, CDR1 is SGHTA and CDR2 is FQGNSA. The DNA for the CDR3 is TGTGCCAGCAGCTTAGGGCCGTCGGAGGGAGCTTACGAGCAGTACTTC. Encoded protein: CASSLGPSEGAYEQYF. Filled out from reference TRBV7-2 and TRBJ2-7, the complete variable domain reads GAGVSQSPSNKVTEKGKDVELRCDPISGHTALYWYRQSLGQGLEFLIYFQGNSAPDKSGLPSDRFSAERTGGSVSTLTIQRTQQEDSAVYLCASSLGPSEGAYEQYFGPGTRLTVT.

The rearrangement joins TRBV28 to TRBJ2-7; 13 bases are a match to TRBD2. Germline CDR1 MDHEN, CDR2 SYDVKM. The CDR3 has 18 amino acids. J was trimmed by 1 base and V by 0 bases; bases with no gene match: 6. CDR3: CASSLWGLAGPSSYEQYF. The CDR3 DNA sequence: TGTGCCAGCAGTTTATGGGGACTAGCGGGACCCTCGTCCTACGAGCAGTACTTC.

The chain employs TRBV9 and TRBJ2-1; the D gene is possibly TRBD1 (5 bases). CDR1 is SGDLS, CDR2 YYNGEE, per germline. V was shortened by 4 bases and J by 7 bases, with 18 bases between the two germline ends. The CDR3 totals 15 residues. The CDR3 is CASSPRPGPGNEQFF. CDR3 in DNA: TGTGCCAGCAGCCCCCGCCCAGGCCCAGGGAATGAGCAGTTCTTC.

The chain employs TRBV29-1 and TRBJ1-2; tentatively, D is TRBD1 (5 bases). Germline lookup yields CDR1 SQVTM and CDR2 ANQGSEA. The CDR3 is 10 amino acids. Trimming cost V 4 bases and J 6 bases, with 6 bases left between them. CDR3 in amino acids: CSVGQNGYTF. The CDR3 nucleotides read TGCAGCGTTGGACAGAATGGCTACACCTTC.